One and the same sample provided the 6 T cell receptor beta chains below, sequenced in a study of shared clonotypes between healthy human individuals. TCRdb's copy holds only in-frame clones and misses some; the assay was immunoSEQ multiplex PCR. The sample includes around 2.1 million clones, about 94% seen only once; the top ten take roughly 0.13%. The sequenced sample was naive CD4+ T cells sorted from blood. Subset here: CD45RA+ positively selected. Receptors were obtained from a young man in good health.

V and J are TRBV5-1 and TRBJ1-1; D gene uncertain. Deletions cut 4 bases from V and 0 bases from J, with 22 bases between. CDR3 length equals 18 residues. CDR1 is SGHRS and CDR2 is YFSETQ in the germline V gene. CDR3 nucleotides: TGCGCCAGCAGCGTAGACCGAGCTCGGGTACTTATGAACACTGAAGCTTTCTTT. Amino acids: CASSVDRARVLMNTEAFF.

This clone was detected once. J is TRBJ2-3 and V is TRBV25-1; TRBD2 matches 12 bases. The trim removed 6 bases at V and 2 bases at J, leaving 6 bases unmatched. The CDR3 covers 16 residues. CDR1 MGHDK and CDR2 SYGVNS come from the germline V gene. CDR3 loop: CASRPTSGGFTDTQYF. The CDR3 DNA reads as TGTGCCAGCAGACCCACTAGCGGGGGGTTCACAGATACGCAGTATTTT. Full variable domain (missing parts from reference TRBV25-1 and TRBJ2-3): EADIYQTPRYLVIGTGKKITLECSQTMGHDKMYWYQQDPGMELHLIHYSYGVNSTEKGDLSSESTVSRIRTEHFPLTLESARPSHTSQYLCASRPTSGGFTDTQYFGPGTRLTVL.

This clone was observed a single time. The chain joins TRBV27 to TRBJ2-2; D is perhaps TRBD1 (6 bases). CDR1 is MNHEY and CDR2 is SMNVEV in the germline V gene (reference sequence). V lost 5 bases and J lost 0, with 19 bases in between. The CDR3 runs to 18 residues. CDR3: CASSINNWGQANTGELFF. The CDR3, as DNA: TGTGCCAGCAGTATCAACAATTGGGGACAAGCGAACACCGGGGAGCTGTTTTTT.

This CDR3 is CASSLARLSRQAPGEQYF. The CDR3 coding sequence is TGTGCCAGCAGCTTAGCCCGATTGAGTAGACAAGCCCCAGGAGAGCAGTACTTC. The genes are TRBV7-2 and TRBJ2-7; D remains ambiguous. The germline CDR1 and CDR2 sequences are SGHTA and FQGNSA. With 0 bases removed from V and 7 bases from J, the gap between germline ends came to 25 bases. The CDR3 has 18 amino acids.

The genes are TRBV18 and TRBJ1-1; D may be TRBD1 (6 bases). Germline loops: CDR1 KGHSH, CDR2 LQKENI. This CDR3 comprises 14 residues. Trimming shortened V by 3 bases and J by 10 bases, and 18 bases separated the two germline ends. As DNA, the CDR3 is TGTGCCAGCTCACCTACGGTCAGACAGGAGGGAGCTTTCTTT. Translation gives CASSPTVRQEGAFF.

The rearrangement joins TRBV19 to TRBJ1-3, with D perhaps matching TRBD1 (5 bases). Trimming shortened V by 5 bases and J by 2 bases, and 13 bases separated the two germline ends. CDR3 length: 15 amino acids. The germline gives CDR1 LNHDA, CDR2 SQIVND (reference sequence). The CDR3 DNA sequence: TGTGCCAGTAGTGACGGGGCAACGACTGGAAACACCATATATTTT. Protein: CASSDGATTGNTIYF.